The rows below give T cell receptor beta chains drawn from one sample of a study of blood T cells in healthy people across ages. TCRdb used MiXCR to reprocess the 5' RACE reads, holding one entry per CDR3 protein. The sample holds over 1.5 million distinct CDR3 sequences, just under 50% seen once. The specimen was blood. These receptor sequences come from a woman between 40 and 55 years old in good health. CDR3s include the opening cysteine and the closing phenylalanine or tryptophan. Fields, in order: clone size, V gene, J gene, D gene, CDR3 protein, CDR3 DNA. D genes are given only for firm matches. Only some rows state a clone size, as once, few, many or a class for expanded clones.

>NA|TRBV6-1|TRBJ2-5|NA
CASTLYGGKRNEQYF
TGTGCCAGCACCCTATATGGGGGTAAGCGCAATGAGCAGTACTTC
>few|TRBV24-1|TRBJ2-7|NA
CATSDAGAPYEQYF
TGTGCCACCAGTGACGCCGGGGCCCCCTACGAGCAGTACTTC
>NA|TRBV6-2/TRBV6-3|TRBJ1-4|TRBD1
CASNRQGGSEKLFF
TGTGCCAGCAACCGACAGGGCGGGAGTGAAAAACTGTTTTTT
>NA|TRBV11-2|TRBJ1-1|TRBD1
CASSPRQGFTNTEAFF
TGTGCCAGCAGCCCGCGACAGGGATTTACGAACACTGAAGCTTTCTTT
>few|TRBV20-1|TRBJ1-6|TRBD1
CSASLLVRDSNSPLHF
TGCAGTGCTAGTCTCTTGGTCCGGGACAGTAATTCACCCCTCCACTTT
>NA|TRBV28|TRBJ2-3|TRBD1
CASSLQGAKTDTQYF
TGTGCCAGCAGTTTACAGGGGGCTAAGACAGATACGCAGTATTTT
>NA|TRBV28|TRBJ2-3|NA
CASSLEELVGTDTQYF
TGTGCCAGCAGTTTAGAGGAGTTGGTTGGCACAGATACGCAGTATTTT
>many|TRBV28|TRBJ2-7|TRBD1
CASSLTGATYEQYF
TGTGCCAGCAGTTTGACAGGGGCAACCTACGAGCAGTACTTC
>few|TRBV24-1|TRBJ2-1|TRBD1
CATSELGQGGDEQFF
TGTGCCACCAGTGAGCTGGGACAGGGGGGAGATGAGCAGTTCTTC
>NA|TRBV27|TRBJ1-1|NA
CASRPARDTEAFF
TGTGCCAGCAGGCCCGCCAGGGACACTGAAGCTTTCTTT
>NA|TRBV5-1|TRBJ1-2|TRBD1
CASSSGQVVDYGYTF
TGCGCCAGCAGCTCGGGACAGGTGGTTGACTATGGCTACACCTTC